This T cell receptor (beta chain) was captured in a study of tumor and adjacent non-tumor tissue in lung cancer. A modified ARM-PCR protocol with three rounds of nested PCR amplified TCRbeta. Each CDR3 protein gets one entry after TCRdb re-called the multiplex PCR reads with MiXCR. Of roughly 200,000 distinct CDR3 sequences listed, about 71% are singletons. Germline CDR1 reads MGHRA; CDR2 reads YSYEKL. V lost 5 bases, J lost 8 bases, and 9 bases lay in between. The CDR3 loop spans 12 amino acids. RNA was extracted from bulk tissue without any cell sorting. This receptor was obtained from a man between 60 and 75 years old with non-small cell lung cancer. Sequencing used lung tumor tissue. The chain is built from TRBV4-1 and TRBJ2-2; D is uncertain. The CDR3 spells CASSYLSGELFF. In DNA form, the CDR3 reads TGCGCCAGCAGCTATTTATCAGGGGAGCTGTTTTTT.